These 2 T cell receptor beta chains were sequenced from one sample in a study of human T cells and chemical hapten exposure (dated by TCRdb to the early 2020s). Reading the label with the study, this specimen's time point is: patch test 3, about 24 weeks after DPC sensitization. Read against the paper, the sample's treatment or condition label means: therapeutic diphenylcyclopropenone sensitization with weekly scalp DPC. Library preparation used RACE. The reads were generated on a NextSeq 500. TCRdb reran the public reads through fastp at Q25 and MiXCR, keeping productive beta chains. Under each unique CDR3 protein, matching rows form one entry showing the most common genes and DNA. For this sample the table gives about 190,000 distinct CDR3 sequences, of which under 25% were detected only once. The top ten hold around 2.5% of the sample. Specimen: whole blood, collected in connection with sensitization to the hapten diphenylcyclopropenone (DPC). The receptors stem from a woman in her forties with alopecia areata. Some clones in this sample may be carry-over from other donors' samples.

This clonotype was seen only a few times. CDR3 protein: CASGQGVAEQFF. In nucleotides, the CDR3 is TGTGCCAGCGGACAGGGGGTCGCTGAGCAGTTCTTC. This chain links TRBV6-1 with TRBJ2-1; TRBD1 agrees at 10 bases. This CDR3 comprises 12 residues. V was clipped by 8 bases and J by 9 bases; unmatched bases: 4. CDR1 MNHNS and CDR2 SASEGT come from the germline V gene.

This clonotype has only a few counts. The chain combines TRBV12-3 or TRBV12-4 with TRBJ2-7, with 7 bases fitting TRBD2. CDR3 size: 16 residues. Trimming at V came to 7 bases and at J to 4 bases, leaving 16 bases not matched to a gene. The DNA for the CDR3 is TGTGCCAGCACTCAAAATACGGGGGAGGGCCGGTACGAGCAGTACTTC. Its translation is CASTQNTGEGRYEQYF.